The 5 T cell receptor beta chains listed next were all sequenced from one sample in a study of T-cell reconstitution after alpha-beta-depleted transplantation in children. Researchers prepared the TCRbeta library using unique molecular identifiers, the study reports. Via MiXCR, TCRdb re-called the PCR reads, giving one row per CDR3 protein. The table lists 200,000 to 300,000 distinct CDR3 sequences, over 20% of them singletons. The sequenced sample was PBMCs, obtained before TCRalphabeta/CD19-depleted stem cell transplant. These receptors came from a girl aged 2 to 9 with Fanconi anemia, due to receive a stem cell transplant.

This clonotype was detected a few times. This chain uses TRBV7-3 with TRBJ2-1; no firm D call. The CDR3 totals 12 residues. Trimming pared 5 bases from V and 6 bases from J, leaving 8 bases between. CDR1 and CDR2 from the germline V gene are SGHTA and FQGTGA. The CDR3 sequence: CASSQESNEQFF. CDR3 DNA sequence: TGTGCCAGCAGCCAAGAGTCCAATGAGCAGTTCTTC.

The sample holds a few counts of this clonotype. The CDR3 here is CSAKPAGESSGNTIYF. The CDR3 bases are TGCAGTGCTAAACCGGCAGGGGAAAGCTCTGGAAACACCATATATTTT. The genes are TRBV20-1 and TRBJ1-3; D perhaps matches TRBD1 (6 bases). Germline V gene data show CDR1 as DFQATT and CDR2 as SNEGSKA (reference sequence). The CDR3 consists of 16 residues. V was clipped by 4 bases and J by 0 bases, with 16 bases between them.

This clonotype was detected many times. The chain joins TRBV27 to TRBJ2-2; 8 bases match TRBD2. With V trimmed by 6 bases and J by 6 bases, 0 bases remained unmatched. CDR3 length: 12 residues. From germline, CDR1 is MNHEY and CDR2 SMNVEV (reference sequence). As DNA, the CDR3 is TGTGCCAGCAGACTAGCGGCCGGGGAGCTGTTTTTT. Protein product: CASRLAAGELFF.

The genes are TRBV20-1 and TRBJ2-7, with TRBD2 matching over 7 bases. The CDR3 extends over 13 amino acids. Germline V gene data show CDR1 as DFQATT and CDR2 as SNEGSKA (reference sequence). Trimming removed 2 bases from V and 0 bases from J; junction bases left unmatched: 1. The DNA of the CDR3 is TGCAGTGCTAGATGGGACTACTCCTACGAGCAGTACTTC. This gives the protein CSARWDYSYEQYF.

This clonotype appeared a few times. V usage is TRBV20-1 and J usage is TRBJ2-1, with 10 bases that match TRBD2. The V gene's germline CDR1 is DFQATT and CDR2 SNEGSKA (reference sequence). The V gene end was trimmed by 3 bases and the J gene end by 4 bases; junction bases not matched to a gene: 6. This CDR3 region has 15 residues. The CDR3 loop reads CSARRGSGRYNEQFF. The CDR3 DNA reads TGCAGTGCTAGGCGAGGTAGCGGGAGGTACAATGAGCAGTTCTTC.